These T cell receptor beta chains were read from a single sample in a study of T cell responses to AZD1222 COVID-19 vaccine. Generated by immunoSEQ multiplex PCR, the TCRdb table keeps only in-frame clones and is missing some. The sample carries around 110,000 clones, under 95% recorded once. The source was peripheral blood, collected on day 0 of AZD1222 vaccination. All receptors derive from an adult in good health. Both conserved end residues are part of each CDR3. D genes are given only for firm matches. Size tells how often a clone was seen (once, few, many) or the class of an expanded clone, and some rows leave it out.

V: TRBV5-6; D: .; J: TRBJ1-1; size: .; CDR3: CASSLGPAIAFF; DNA: TGTGCCAGCAGCTTGGGTCCTGCTATAGCTTTCTTT
V: TRBV7-9; D: TRBD1; J: TRBJ2-7; size: .; CDR3: CASSSGGRVRSEQYF; DNA: TGTGCCAGCAGCTCAGGGGGCAGGGTTCGGTCCGAGCAGTACTTC
V: TRBV7-9; D: TRBD1; J: TRBJ2-5; size: .; CDR3: CASSADRAETQYF; DNA: TGTGCCAGCAGCGCGGACAGGGCGGAGACCCAGTACTTC
V: TRBV28; D: TRBD2; J: TRBJ2-7; size: once; CDR3: CASSLQKLAASSYEQYF; DNA: TGTGCCAGCAGTTTGCAAAAACTAGCGGCAAGCTCCTACGAGCAGTACTTC
V: TRBV10-3; D: .; J: TRBJ1-2; size: .; CDR3: CAISALGRDYGYTF; DNA: TGTGCCATCAGTGCCCTTGGCAGGGACTATGGCTACACCTTC
V: TRBV5-1; D: TRBD1; J: TRBJ1-2; size: .; CDR3: CASSLGDRGRPSGYTF; DNA: TGCGCCAGCAGCTTGGGCGACAGGGGGCGCCCCAGTGGCTACACCTTC
V: TRBV7-2; D: .; J: TRBJ2-2; size: .; CDR3: CASRAKTGSTGELFF; DNA: TGTGCCAGCAGGGCGAAAACAGGGAGCACCGGGGAGCTGTTTTTT
V: TRBV18; D: .; J: TRBJ2-7; size: .; CDR3: CASSPPYSAYEQYF; DNA: TGTGCCAGCTCACCACCGTACAGCGCCTACGAGCAGTACTTC
V: TRBV12-3/TRBV12-4; D: TRBD1; J: TRBJ1-5; size: .; CDR3: CASSFRGLQPQHF; DNA: TGTGCCAGCAGTTTCAGGGGGCTCCAGCCCCAGCATTTT
V: TRBV11-2; D: .; J: TRBJ2-2; size: .; CDR3: CASARALSGSSGELFF; DNA: TGTGCCAGCGCGCGGGCCCTAAGCGGGTCCAGCGGGGAGCTGTTTTTT
V: TRBV24-1; D: .; J: TRBJ2-1; size: .; CDR3: CATAREGDRNNEQFF; DNA: TGTGCCACCGCTCGTGAGGGGGATAGGAACAATGAGCAGTTCTTC
V: TRBV19; D: .; J: TRBJ2-7; size: .; CDR3: CASSISDPVYDEQYF; DNA: TGTGCCAGTAGTATCTCGGACCCCGTGTATGACGAGCAGTACTTC
V: TRBV25-1; D: .; J: TRBJ1-2; size: .; CDR3: CASSDGWTPGYTF; DNA: TGTGCCAGCAGTGACGGTTGGACCCCTGGCTACACCTTC
V: TRBV5-4; D: TRBD1; J: TRBJ2-2; size: .; CDR3: CASSLGGRDRGTGELFF; DNA: TGTGCCAGCAGCTTGGGTGGTCGGGACAGGGGTACCGGGGAGCTGTTTTTT
V: TRBV15; D: .; J: TRBJ1-3; size: once; CDR3: CATSRDLADGNTIYF; DNA: TGTGCCACCAGCAGAGATCTTGCAGATGGAAACACCATATATTTT
V: TRBV3-1/TRBV3-2; D: TRBD2; J: TRBJ2-2; size: .; CDR3: CASSPGLAGLVDTGELFF; DNA: TGTGCCAGCAGCCCCGGGCTAGCGGGGTTGGTAGACACCGGGGAGCTGTTTTTT
V: TRBV12-3/TRBV12-4; D: .; J: TRBJ1-5; size: .; CDR3: CASSNGNQPQHF; DNA: TGTGCCAGCAGTAATGGCAATCAGCCCCAGCATTTT
V: TRBV5-5; D: TRBD1; J: TRBJ1-2; size: .; CDR3: CASSLAGQDGYTF; DNA: TGTGCCAGCAGCTTGGCCGGACAGGATGGCTACACCTTC
V: TRBV5-6; D: .; J: TRBJ1-2; size: once; CDR3: CASSPQGVGIVRYTF; DNA: TGTGCCAGCAGCCCACAAGGCGTCGGAATTGTGCGCTACACCTTC
V: TRBV5-1; D: TRBD2; J: TRBJ2-1; size: once; CDR3: CASLSGVGDEQFF; DNA: TGCGCCAGCCTTAGCGGGGTGGGGGATGAGCAGTTCTTC
V: TRBV19; D: .; J: TRBJ2-4; size: once; CDR3: CASSIAGIQYF; DNA: TGTGCCAGTAGTATTGCGGGCATTCAGTACTTC
V: TRBV3-1/TRBV3-2; D: .; J: TRBJ2-1; size: .; CDR3: CASSYERHTTLSSYNEQFF; DNA: TGTGCCAGCAGCTATGAGCGGCATACCACCCTAAGCTCCTACAATGAGCAGTTCTTC
V: TRBV7-3; D: TRBD2; J: TRBJ2-1; size: .; CDR3: CASSLGTSGHNEQFF; DNA: TGTGCCAGCAGCTTGGGGACTAGCGGGCACAATGAGCAGTTCTTC
V: TRBV5-1; D: .; J: TRBJ2-2; size: .; CDR3: CASSLGTRGPRVPGELFF; DNA: TGCGCCAGCAGCTTGGGGACCCGGGGCCCAAGGGTACCCGGGGAGCTGTTTTTT
V: TRBV5-6; D: .; J: TRBJ1-4; size: .; CDR3: CASSLWHINNEKLFF; DNA: TGTGCCAGCAGCTTGTGGCACATAAATAATGAAAAACTGTTTTTT
V: TRBV7-8; D: TRBD1; J: TRBJ2-7; size: .; CDR3: CASTRQGAYEQYF; DNA: TGTGCCAGCACCCGACAGGGGGCCTACGAGCAGTACTTC
V: TRBV12-3/TRBV12-4; D: .; J: TRBJ2-3; size: .; CDR3: CASSLADTQYF; DNA: TGTGCCAGCAGTTTGGCAGATACGCAGTATTTT
V: TRBV13; D: .; J: TRBJ2-7; size: .; CDR3: CASSHPMAGGEQYF; DNA: TGTGCCAGCAGCCACCCGATGGCCGGAGGCGAGCAGTACTTC
V: TRBV5-6; D: .; J: TRBJ1-6; size: .; CDR3: CASSGGWGDSPLHF; DNA: TGTGCCAGCAGCGGAGGTTGGGGGGATTCACCCCTCCACTTT
V: TRBV6-5; D: .; J: TRBJ2-7; size: .; CDR3: CASSYAAGLGYEQYF; DNA: TGTGCCAGCAGTTACGCCGCGGGGTTGGGCTACGAGCAGTACTTC
V: TRBV6-6; D: TRBD2; J: TRBJ2-5; size: .; CDR3: CASTGPSGGEKETQYF; DNA: TGTGCCAGCACCGGACCTAGCGGGGGGGAAAAAGAGACCCAGTACTTC
V: TRBV14; D: TRBD2; J: TRBJ2-3; size: .; CDR3: CASSQVLAGDTQYF; DNA: TGTGCCAGCAGCCAAGTGCTAGCGGGGGATACGCAGTATTTT
V: TRBV5-8; D: .; J: TRBJ2-3; size: .; CDR3: CASSLLTGLTDTQYF; DNA: TGTGCCAGCAGCTTATTGACGGGACTCACAGATACGCAGTATTTT
V: TRBV3-1/TRBV3-2; D: TRBD1; J: TRBJ1-6; size: once; CDR3: CASSSGTGRSPLHF; DNA: TGTGCCAGCAGCTCGGGGACAGGCCGCTCACCCCTCCACTTT
V: TRBV10-2; D: .; J: TRBJ1-2; size: once; CDR3: CASLGEGALGSYGYTF; DNA: TGCGCCAGCCTGGGCGAAGGGGCCCTGGGTAGCTATGGCTACACCTTC
V: TRBV28; D: TRBD1; J: TRBJ2-7; size: .; CDR3: CASSPPTGGYYEQYF; DNA: TGTGCCAGCAGTCCCCCCACAGGGGGCTACTACGAGCAGTACTTC
V: TRBV6-2/TRBV6-3; D: TRBD2; J: TRBJ2-7; size: .; CDR3: CASSSAGDYEQYF; DNA: TGTGCCAGCAGTTCCGCGGGGGACTACGAGCAGTACTTC
V: TRBV13; D: .; J: TRBJ2-3; size: .; CDR3: CASSFIRDTQYF; DNA: TGTGCCAGCAGCTTCATCAGGGATACGCAGTATTTT
V: TRBV9; D: TRBD1; J: TRBJ2-5; size: .; CDR3: CASSVTTGLETQYF; DNA: TGTGCCAGCAGCGTAACGACAGGGTTGGAGACCCAGTACTTC
V: TRBV25-1; D: .; J: TRBJ1-5; size: .; CDR3: CASSPLSSNQPQHF; DNA: TGTGCCAGCAGCCCCTTATCTAGCAATCAGCCCCAGCATTTT
V: TRBV19; D: .; J: TRBJ1-3; size: .; CDR3: CASSFRSSGNTIYF; DNA: TGTGCCAGTAGTTTCCGGAGTTCTGGAAACACCATATATTTT
V: TRBV5-4; D: TRBD1; J: TRBJ2-5; size: .; CDR3: CASSKGGWETQYF; DNA: TGTGCCAGCAGCAAAGGGGGCTGGGAGACCCAGTACTTC
V: TRBV6-1; D: .; J: TRBJ1-4; size: once; CDR3: CASSEPQGSNEKLFF; DNA: TGTGCCAGCAGTGAACCCCAGGGATCGAATGAAAAACTGTTTTTT
V: TRBV5-6; D: .; J: TRBJ2-6; size: .; CDR3: CASSLGFSRVNFGANVLTF; DNA: TGTGCCAGCAGCTTGGGTTTCTCTAGGGTTAACTTTGGGGCCAACGTCCTGACTTTC
V: TRBV18; D: TRBD1; J: TRBJ1-3; size: .; CDR3: CASSPLHSSGTGASGNTIYF; DNA: TGTGCCAGCTCACCCTTACACTCGTCCGGGACAGGGGCCTCTGGAAACACCATATATTTT
V: TRBV6-5; D: TRBD1; J: TRBJ2-3; size: .; CDR3: CASSPPGQGADTQYF; DNA: TGTGCCAGCAGTCCACCGGGACAGGGGGCAGATACGCAGTATTTT
V: TRBV6-5; D: TRBD2; J: TRBJ2-1; size: .; CDR3: CASSRGRGGPVEQFF; DNA: TGTGCCAGCAGCCGCGGTCGGGGGGGGCCCGTTGAGCAGTTCTTC
V: TRBV5-1; D: .; J: TRBJ2-5; size: .; CDR3: CASSNNPVQTQYF; DNA: TGCGCCAGCAGCAACAACCCCGTCCAGACCCAGTACTTC
V: TRBV9; D: .; J: TRBJ1-1; size: once; CDR3: CASSPQGRVRGNTEAFF; DNA: TGTGCCAGCAGCCCGCAGGGGAGGGTACGGGGGAACACTGAAGCTTTCTTT
V: TRBV2; D: TRBD2; J: TRBJ2-3; size: .; CDR3: CAGRRGGTDTQYF; DNA: TGTGCCGGCCGCCGGGGGGGCACAGATACGCAGTATTTT
V: TRBV11-2; D: .; J: TRBJ2-2; size: .; CDR3: CASSHYRGGQATGELFF; DNA: TGTGCCAGCAGCCACTACAGGGGGGGGCAGGCCACCGGGGAGCTGTTTTTT
V: TRBV6-4; D: TRBD2; J: TRBJ2-3; size: few; CDR3: CASSEAGGHTDTQYF; DNA: TGTGCCAGCAGTGAGGCGGGGGGCCACACAGATACGCAGTATTTT
V: TRBV5-5; D: .; J: TRBJ2-5; size: .; CDR3: CASNGWGTQYF; DNA: TGTGCCAGCAATGGTTGGGGGACCCAGTACTTC